Each of the 8 T cell receptor beta chains below was sequenced from the same sample in a study of cytomegalovirus exposure and HLA in healthy donors. Primers for the PCR totalled 60 Vbeta and 13 Jbeta. Measured with immunoSEQ multiplex PCR; TCRdb has only the in-frame clones, and not every one. Its table lists about 46,000 clones. Sequenced: PBMCs. The receptors stem from a woman aged 40 to 50 in good health and CMV-seronegative.

V and J are TRBV6-5 and TRBJ1-5; TRBD1 matches 8 bases. CDR1 and CDR2 (germline): MNHEY, SVGAGI. After removal of 0 bases from V and 2 bases from J, the junction contained 0 bases not matched to a gene. This CDR3 comprises 15 residues. In nucleotides, the CDR3 is TGTGCCAGCAGTTACTCGGGACAGGGCAATCAGCCCCAGCATTTT. This translates into CASSYSGQGNQPQHF.

The chain couples TRBV6-6 to TRBJ2-7; possibly TRBD1 for D (5 bases). This CDR3 comprises 13 residues. The germline V gene encodes CDR1 MNHNY and CDR2 SVGAGI (reference sequence). Trimming cost V 8 bases and J 1 base, with 12 bases left between them. CDR3 sequence: CASSARDSYEQYF. CDR3 DNA: TGTGCCAGCTCGGCCAGGGATTCCTACGAGCAGTACTTC.

The chain uses TRBV27 and TRBJ2-3; the match to TRBD2 covers 7 bases. The trim removed 1 base at V and 3 bases at J, leaving 7 bases unmatched. Germline V lookup: CDR1 MNHEY, CDR2 SMNVEV (reference sequence). This CDR3 is built from 16 residues. The CDR3 DNA is TGTGCCAGCAGTTTATTGGCGGGAGCTCCGACAGATACGCAGTATTTT. Translated: CASSLLAGAPTDTQYF.

J is TRBJ2-1 and V is TRBV29-1; 8 bases are a match to TRBD1. Germline V CDR1 and CDR2: SQVTM, ANQGSEA. Trimming removed 6 bases from V and 5 bases from J; junction bases left unmatched: 6. The CDR3 has 13 amino acids. The CDR3 loop reads CSVGTGWNNEQFF. Written as DNA, the CDR3 is TGCAGCGTCGGGACAGGTTGGAACAATGAGCAGTTCTTC.

Worth noting for this clone: Additional DNA sequences in this sample encode the identical CDR3. The chain recombines TRBV27 with TRBJ1-1; D gene uncertain. V gave up 8 bases and J gave up 2 bases, with 15 bases separating them. The germline gives CDR1 MNHEY, CDR2 SMNVEV (reference sequence). This CDR3 has 14 residues. The CDR3 is CASRSDSLNTEAFF. The CDR3 DNA follows: TGTGCCAGCCGCTCGGACTCACTTAACACTGAAGCTTTCTTT.

The gene calls are TRBV7-9 and TRBJ1-1; the D is unclear. This CDR3 is built from 14 residues. Germline V CDR1 and CDR2: SEHNR, FQNEAQ (reference sequence). DNA for the CDR3: TGTGCGAGCTCCTTTCAGACGACAAGCACTGAAGCTTTCTTT. Amino acids: CASSFQTTSTEAFF.

The chain recombines TRBV27 with TRBJ2-1; the D is unclear. The CDR3 covers 13 residues. V was trimmed by 8 bases and J by 3 bases, leaving 11 bases between them. Per germline, CDR1 MNHEY and CDR2 SMNVEV (reference sequence). The CDR3 DNA reads TGTGCCAGCCACATGAATGGCTACAATGAGCAGTTCTTC. This sequence encodes CASHMNGYNEQFF.

V gene TRBV4-2 combines with J gene TRBJ2-1; 10 bases are shared with TRBD2. There are 16 residues in the CDR3. Germline V gives CDR1 LGHNA, CDR2 YNFKEQ. J gave up 2 bases and V 4 bases, and 5 bases lay outside the gene matches. CDR3 coding DNA: TGTGCCAGCAGCCGGGCACTAGCGGGGACCTACAATGAGCAGTTCTTC. This codes for CASSRALAGTYNEQFF.